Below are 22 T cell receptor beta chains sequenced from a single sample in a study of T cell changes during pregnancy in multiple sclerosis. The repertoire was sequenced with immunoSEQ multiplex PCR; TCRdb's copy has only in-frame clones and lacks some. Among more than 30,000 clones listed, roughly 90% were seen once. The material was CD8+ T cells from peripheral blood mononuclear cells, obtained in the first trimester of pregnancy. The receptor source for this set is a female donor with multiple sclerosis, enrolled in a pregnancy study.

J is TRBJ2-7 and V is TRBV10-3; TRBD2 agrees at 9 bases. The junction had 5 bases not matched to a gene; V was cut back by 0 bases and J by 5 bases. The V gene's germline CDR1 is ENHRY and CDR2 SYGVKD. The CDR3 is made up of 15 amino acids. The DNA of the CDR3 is TGTGCCATCAGTGAGTCTTACCTAGCGGGGCACGAGCAGTACTTC. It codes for CAISESYLAGHEQYF.

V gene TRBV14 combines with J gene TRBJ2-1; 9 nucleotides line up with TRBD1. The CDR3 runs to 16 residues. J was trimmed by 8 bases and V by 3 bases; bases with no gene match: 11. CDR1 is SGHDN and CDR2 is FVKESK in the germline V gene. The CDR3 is CASSHLPGQGPYEQFF. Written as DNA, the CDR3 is TGTGCCAGCAGCCACTTACCGGGACAGGGCCCTTATGAGCAGTTCTTC.

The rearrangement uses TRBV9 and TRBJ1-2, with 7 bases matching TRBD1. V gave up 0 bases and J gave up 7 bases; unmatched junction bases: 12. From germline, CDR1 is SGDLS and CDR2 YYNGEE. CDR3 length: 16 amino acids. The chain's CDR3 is CASSVGASGGLGGYTF. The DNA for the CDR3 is TGTGCCAGCAGCGTAGGGGCGTCAGGGGGGTTGGGTGGCTACACCTTC.

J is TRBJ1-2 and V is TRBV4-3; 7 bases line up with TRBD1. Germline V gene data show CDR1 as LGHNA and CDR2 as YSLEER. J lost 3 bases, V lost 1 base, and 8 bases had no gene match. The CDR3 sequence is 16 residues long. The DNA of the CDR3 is TGCGCCAGCAGCCAAGCTTCTAGGGACAGCTACTATGGCTACACCTTC. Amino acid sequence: CASSQASRDSYYGYTF.

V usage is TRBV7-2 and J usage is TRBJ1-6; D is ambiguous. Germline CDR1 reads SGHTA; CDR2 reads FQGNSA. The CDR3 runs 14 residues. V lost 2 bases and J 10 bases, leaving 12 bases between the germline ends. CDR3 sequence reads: CASSLMGAGSPLHF. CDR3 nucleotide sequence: TGTGCCAGCAGCTTAATGGGAGCTGGGTCACCCCTCCACTTT.

CDR3 in amino acids: CASSPPVSSGYEQYF. As DNA, the CDR3 is TGTGCCAGCTCACCCCCTGTTTCCAGCGGATACGAGCAGTACTTC. This chain uses TRBV18 with TRBJ2-7; D possibly corresponds to TRBD2 (5 bases). Germline V gene data show CDR1 as KGHSH and CDR2 as LQKENI. The germline V and J ends were trimmed by 3 bases and 4 bases, with 16 bases remaining between them. The CDR3 is 15 residues long.

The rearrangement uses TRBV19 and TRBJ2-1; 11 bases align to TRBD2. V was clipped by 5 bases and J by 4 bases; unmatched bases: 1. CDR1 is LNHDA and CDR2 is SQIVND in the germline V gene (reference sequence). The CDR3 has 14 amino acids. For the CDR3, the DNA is TGTGCCAGTAGTTCTAGCGGGAGGTACAATGAGCAGTTCTTC. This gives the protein CASSSSGRYNEQFF.

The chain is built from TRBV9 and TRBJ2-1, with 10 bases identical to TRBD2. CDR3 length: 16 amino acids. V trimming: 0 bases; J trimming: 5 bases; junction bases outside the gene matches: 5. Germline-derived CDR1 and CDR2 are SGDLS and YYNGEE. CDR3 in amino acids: CASSVVPAGGNNEQFF. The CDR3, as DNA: TGTGCCAGCAGCGTAGTCCCAGCGGGAGGGAACAATGAGCAGTTCTTC.

CDR3 protein: CASSESNSYNEQFF. DNA for the CDR3: TGTGCCAGCAGTGAAAGTAACTCATACAATGAGCAGTTCTTC. V gene TRBV6-1 combines with J gene TRBJ2-1; unclear D gene. The germline V and J ends were trimmed by 2 bases and 4 bases, with 9 bases remaining between them. The CDR3 spans 14 residues. Germline V gene sequence: CDR1 MNHNS, CDR2 SASEGT.

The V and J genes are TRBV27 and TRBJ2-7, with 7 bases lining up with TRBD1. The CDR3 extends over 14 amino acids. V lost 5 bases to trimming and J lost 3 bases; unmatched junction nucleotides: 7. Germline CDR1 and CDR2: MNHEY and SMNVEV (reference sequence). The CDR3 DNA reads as TGTGCCAGCAGTCCTCCGGGACAGCACTACGAGCAGTACTTC. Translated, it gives CASSPPGQHYEQYF.

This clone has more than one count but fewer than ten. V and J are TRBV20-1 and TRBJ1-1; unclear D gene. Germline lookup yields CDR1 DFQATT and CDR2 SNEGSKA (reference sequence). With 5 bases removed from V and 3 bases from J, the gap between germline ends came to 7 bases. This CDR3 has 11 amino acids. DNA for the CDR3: TGCAGTGCTGATGGAGACACTGAAGCTTTCTTT. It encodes CSADGDTEAFF.

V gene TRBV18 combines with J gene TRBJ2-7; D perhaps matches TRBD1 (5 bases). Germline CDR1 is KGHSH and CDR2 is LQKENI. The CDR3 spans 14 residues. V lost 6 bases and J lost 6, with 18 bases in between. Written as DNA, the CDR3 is TGTGCCAGCTCCCGGAGAAGACAGCTGGGCGAGCAGTACTTC. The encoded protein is CASSRRRQLGEQYF.

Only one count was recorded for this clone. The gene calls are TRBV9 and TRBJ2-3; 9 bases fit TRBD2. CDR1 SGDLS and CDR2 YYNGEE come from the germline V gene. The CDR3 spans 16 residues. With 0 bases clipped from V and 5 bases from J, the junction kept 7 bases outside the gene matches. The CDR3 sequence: CASSVVQREVVDTQYF. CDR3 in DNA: TGTGCCAGCAGCGTAGTGCAGCGGGAGGTTGTAGATACGCAGTATTTT.

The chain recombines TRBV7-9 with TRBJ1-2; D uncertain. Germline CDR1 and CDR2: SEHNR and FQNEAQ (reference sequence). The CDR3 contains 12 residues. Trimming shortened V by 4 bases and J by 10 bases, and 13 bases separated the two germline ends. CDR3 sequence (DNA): TGTGCCAGCAGCTCACCCGGGTTGGACTACACCTTC. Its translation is CASSSPGLDYTF. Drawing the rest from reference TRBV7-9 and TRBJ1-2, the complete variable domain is DTGVSQNPRHKITKRGQNVTFRCDPISEHNRLYWYRQTLGQGPEFLTYFQNEAQLEKSRLLSDRFSAERPKGSFSTLEIQRTEQGDSAMYLCASSSPGLDYTFGSGTRLTVV.

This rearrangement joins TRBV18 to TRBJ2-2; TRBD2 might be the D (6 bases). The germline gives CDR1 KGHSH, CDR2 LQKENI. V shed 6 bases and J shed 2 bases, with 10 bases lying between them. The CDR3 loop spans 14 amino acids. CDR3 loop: CASSPTSNTGELFF. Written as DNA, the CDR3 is TGTGCCAGCTCTCCGACTAGTAACACCGGGGAGCTGTTTTTT.

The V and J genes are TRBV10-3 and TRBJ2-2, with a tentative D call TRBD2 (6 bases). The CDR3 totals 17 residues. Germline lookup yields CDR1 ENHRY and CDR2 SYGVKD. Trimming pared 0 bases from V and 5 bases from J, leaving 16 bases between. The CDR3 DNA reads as TGTGCCATCAGTGAGTCGCGAGGAGGGCCAAGTACCGGGGAGCTGTTTTTT. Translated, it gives CAISESRGGPSTGELFF.

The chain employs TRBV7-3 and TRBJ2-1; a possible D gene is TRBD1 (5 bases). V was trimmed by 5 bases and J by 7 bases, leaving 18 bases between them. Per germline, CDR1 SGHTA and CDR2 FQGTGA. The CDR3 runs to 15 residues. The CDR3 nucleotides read TGTGCCAGCAGCCAGAACCCTCGGACAATTAATGAGCAGTTCTTC. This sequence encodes CASSQNPRTINEQFF.

CDR3 residues: CASSLGASGFDEQYF. The CDR3 region has the DNA TGTGCCAGCAGTTTAGGAGCTAGCGGGTTTGACGAGCAGTACTTC. The V gene is TRBV27, the J gene TRBJ2-7, with 8 nucleotides matching TRBD2. The V gene end was trimmed by 2 bases and the J gene end by 5 bases; junction bases not matched to a gene: 8. Germline V gene lookup returns CDR1 MNHEY and CDR2 SMNVEV (reference sequence). CDR3 length: 15 residues.

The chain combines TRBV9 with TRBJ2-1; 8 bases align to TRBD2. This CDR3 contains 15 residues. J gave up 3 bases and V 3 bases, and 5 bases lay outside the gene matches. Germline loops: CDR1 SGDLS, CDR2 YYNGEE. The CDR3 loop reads CASSDSGKIYNEQFF. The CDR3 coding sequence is TGTGCCAGCAGCGATAGCGGGAAGATCTACAATGAGCAGTTCTTC.

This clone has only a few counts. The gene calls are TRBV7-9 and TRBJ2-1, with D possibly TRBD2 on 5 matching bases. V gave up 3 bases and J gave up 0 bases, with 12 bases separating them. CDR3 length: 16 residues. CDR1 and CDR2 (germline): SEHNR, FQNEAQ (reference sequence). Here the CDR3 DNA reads TGTGCCAGCAGCTTGTTTAGCGTGAGCTCCTACAATGAGCAGTTCTTC. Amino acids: CASSLFSVSSYNEQFF.

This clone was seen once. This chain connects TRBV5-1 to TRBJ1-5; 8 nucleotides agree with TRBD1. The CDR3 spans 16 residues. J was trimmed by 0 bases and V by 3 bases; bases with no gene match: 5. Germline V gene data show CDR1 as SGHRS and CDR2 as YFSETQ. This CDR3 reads CASSSTGVLSNQPQHF. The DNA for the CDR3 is TGCGCCAGCAGCTCGACAGGGGTCCTTAGCAATCAGCCCCAGCATTTT.

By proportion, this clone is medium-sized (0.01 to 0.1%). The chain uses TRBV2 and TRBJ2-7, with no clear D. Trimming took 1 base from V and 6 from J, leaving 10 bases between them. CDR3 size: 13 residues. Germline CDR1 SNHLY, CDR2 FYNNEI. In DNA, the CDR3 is TGTGCCAGCAGTGAAGTGGGCCTCCCCGAGCAGTACTTC. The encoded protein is CASSEVGLPEQYF.